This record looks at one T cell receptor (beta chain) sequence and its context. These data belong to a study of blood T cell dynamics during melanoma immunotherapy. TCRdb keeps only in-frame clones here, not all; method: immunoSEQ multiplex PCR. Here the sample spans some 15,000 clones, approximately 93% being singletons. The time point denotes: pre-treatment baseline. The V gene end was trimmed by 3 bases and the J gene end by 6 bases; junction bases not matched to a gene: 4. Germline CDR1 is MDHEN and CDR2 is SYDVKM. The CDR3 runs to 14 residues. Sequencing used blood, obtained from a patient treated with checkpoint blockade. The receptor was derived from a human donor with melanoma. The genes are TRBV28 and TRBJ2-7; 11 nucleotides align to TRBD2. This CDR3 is CASSFSGGAREQYF. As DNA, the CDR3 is TGTGCCAGCAGTTTTAGCGGGGGGGCCCGCGAGCAGTACTTC.